This passage covers 17 T cell receptor beta chains from one sample sequenced in a study of T-cell reconstitution after alpha-beta-depleted transplantation in children. As it was prepared, the TCRbeta library received unique molecular identifiers. From the PCR reads, TCRdb called clonotypes with MiXCR, one entry per CDR3 protein. Of about 540,000 distinct CDR3 sequences listed, around 19% were seen once; the top ten hold around 3.3%. This specimen was PBMCs from the stem cell graft donor, taken from the stem cell graft. Receptors were obtained from a human donor who donated a stem cell graft to a child with acute lymphoblastic leukemia.

This clonotype came up a few times. V gene TRBV5-1 combines with J gene TRBJ2-1, with D maybe TRBD2 (6 bases). Looked up from germline, CDR1 is SGHRS and CDR2 is YFSETQ. The germline V and J ends were trimmed by 0 bases and 4 bases, with 11 bases remaining between them. The CDR3 runs to 15 residues. Here the CDR3 DNA reads TGCGCCAGCAGCTTGGGTGGGAGGCCTTACAATGAGCAGTTCTTC. This gives the protein CASSLGGRPYNEQFF.

The table lists this clonotype with a count of one. The chain joins TRBV29-1 to TRBJ2-1, with D perhaps TRBD1 or TRBD2 (5 bases each). The germline CDR1 and CDR2 sequences are SQVTM and ANQGSEA. The CDR3 length is 15 residues. Trimming pared 1 base from V and 4 bases from J, leaving 14 bases between. The CDR3 loop reads CSVEVSRGPYNEQFF. The CDR3 nucleotides are TGCAGCGTTGAAGTTTCCCGGGGACCGTACAATGAGCAGTTCTTC.

The chain links TRBV12-3 or TRBV12-4 to TRBJ2-7, with TRBD2 matching 9 bases. The CDR3 has 19 residues. Losses at the gene ends were 2 bases for V and 2 bases for J; bases not matched to a gene: 16. The CDR3 is CASSLHRPSGAPVPYEQYF. The CDR3 bases are TGTGCCAGCAGTTTACACCGCCCTAGCGGGGCCCCTGTTCCCTACGAGCAGTACTTC.

The V call is TRBV20-1, the J call TRBJ1-5; 11 bases are a match to TRBD1. CDR3 length: 15 amino acids. Looked up from germline, CDR1 is DFQATT and CDR2 is SNEGSKA (reference sequence). V shed 1 base, J shed 6 bases, and the junction held 5 bases outside the gene matches. CDR3 sequence (DNA): TGCAGTGCTAGAGCGGGGACAGGGGGGAGTCAGCCCCAGCATTTT. This gives the protein CSARAGTGGSQPQHF.

This sequence joins TRBV5-1 and TRBJ2-1; possibly TRBD2 for D (5 bases). Germline lookup yields CDR1 SGHRS and CDR2 YFSETQ. V was shortened by 4 bases and J by 7 bases, with 15 bases between the two germline ends. The CDR3 has 14 amino acids. The CDR3 coding sequence is TGCGCCAGCAGCAGCGAGTTACTAGGAAATGAGCAGTTCTTC. It is translated as CASSSELLGNEQFF.

In this sample, this clonotype turned up a few times. V usage is TRBV13 and J usage is TRBJ1-2; possibly TRBD1 for D (5 bases). Germline lookup yields CDR1 PRHDT and CDR2 FYEKMQ (reference sequence). Deletions cut 5 bases from V and 8 bases from J, with 12 bases between. CDR3 length: 12 amino acids. CDR3 DNA sequence: TGTGCCAGCAGCCCTCGGGGGTTCGGCTACACCTTC. Its protein product is CASSPRGFGYTF.

The chain recombines TRBV24-1 with TRBJ2-3; 7 nucleotides line up with TRBD1. This CDR3 region has 14 residues. Unmatched junction bases numbered 4, after V lost 4 bases and J lost 4 bases. Germline V CDR1 and CDR2: KGHDR, SFDVKD. The CDR3 here is CATSDRTGADTQYF. The CDR3, as DNA: TGTGCCACCAGTGACCGAACAGGGGCAGATACGCAGTATTTT.

This sequence joins TRBV5-1 and TRBJ2-2, with 9 bases that match TRBD1. Per the germline V gene, CDR1 is SGHRS and CDR2 is YFSETQ. The CDR3 spans 16 residues. V lost 1 base to trimming and J lost 3 bases; unmatched junction nucleotides: 4. The CDR3 nucleotides are TGCGCCAGCAGCTTGTTCGACAGGGGGGACACCGGGGAGCTGTTTTTT. Its protein is CASSLFDRGDTGELFF.

V and J are TRBV27 and TRBJ2-1; the D gene is possibly TRBD2 (6 bases). The CDR3 is made up of 16 amino acids. V was cut by 5 bases and J by 4 bases, with 18 bases left in between. Germline CDR1 MNHEY, CDR2 SMNVEV (reference sequence). CDR3: CASSPQGSGIYNEQFF. CDR3 coding DNA: TGTGCCAGCAGTCCCCAGGGTAGCGGCATTTACAATGAGCAGTTCTTC.

This clonotype has just a few counts. The rearrangement uses TRBV12-3 or TRBV12-4 and TRBJ2-1; D possibly corresponds to TRBD2 (6 bases). V was shortened by 2 bases and J by 1 base, with 9 bases between the two germline ends. The CDR3 runs 15 residues. In nucleotides, the CDR3 is TGTGCCAGCAGTTTACGACTAGGGTCCTACAATGAGCAGTTCTTC. Translating gives CASSLRLGSYNEQFF.

This chain connects TRBV7-9 to TRBJ2-1; D may be TRBD2 (5 bases). CDR1 is SEHNR, CDR2 FQNEAQ, per germline (reference sequence). The CDR3 extends over 15 amino acids. The V and J ends lost 0 bases and 6 bases respectively, with 12 bases between them. The CDR3 reads CASSLADWASNEQFF. Here the CDR3 DNA reads TGTGCCAGCAGCTTAGCGGACTGGGCGAGCAATGAGCAGTTCTTC.

This clonotype was counted between two and nine times. The chain combines TRBV24-1 with TRBJ2-1; D possibly matches TRBD1 or TRBD2 (5 bases each). The germline V gene encodes CDR1 KGHDR and CDR2 SFDVKD. V was trimmed by 1 base and J by 7 bases, leaving 22 bases between them. The CDR3 totals 18 residues. The CDR3 nucleotides are TGTGCCACCAGTGATTTCGGTGAGGGGCCTGGCCTCAGTAATGAGCAGTTCTTC. It yields the protein CATSDFGEGPGLSNEQFF.

To note about this clonotype: With a much larger clone just one base away, this may be a read error. V gene TRBV4-2 combines with J gene TRBJ2-7; no clear D gene. Germline V gives CDR1 LGHNA, CDR2 YNFKEQ. CDR3 length: 14 amino acids. CDR3 nucleotide sequence: TGTGCCGGCAGCCAAGAAAGACTCTCCTACGAGCAGTACTTC. This gives the protein CAGSQERLSYEQYF.

Only a few counts were recorded for this clonotype. The J gene is TRBJ2-7, the V gene TRBV15; 9 bases line up with TRBD1. V lost 0 bases to trimming and J lost 1 base; unmatched junction nucleotides: 4. The CDR3 runs 16 residues. In germline, CDR1 is LNHNV, CDR2 YYDKDF (reference sequence). CDR3 sequence: CATSREGTGSSYEQYF. Written as DNA, the CDR3 is TGTGCCACCAGCAGAGAAGGGACAGGGTCTTCCTACGAGCAGTACTTC.

The chain links TRBV5-1 to TRBJ2-2, with 9 bases lining up with TRBD2. There are 15 residues in the CDR3. V lost 6 bases to trimming and J lost 4 bases; unmatched junction nucleotides: 7. Germline CDR1 and CDR2: SGHRS and YFSETQ. The CDR3 DNA reads TGCGCCAGCACCTCCGCGACTAGCGGCACCGGGGAGCTGTTTTTT. It is translated as CASTSATSGTGELFF.

This clonotype was detected many times. The V and J genes are TRBV7-9 and TRBJ2-5; D is unclear. CDR3 size: 12 residues. V shed 3 bases and J shed 1 base, with 3 bases lying between them. Germline values: CDR1 SEHNR, CDR2 FQNEAQ (reference sequence). The CDR3 reads CASSFGQETQYF. The CDR3 DNA is TGTGCCAGCAGCTTCGGCCAAGAGACCCAGTACTTC.

The chain has TRBV20-1 and TRBJ2-3, with 9 bases matching TRBD2. The germline V gene encodes CDR1 DFQATT and CDR2 SNEGSKA (reference sequence). Trimming removed 5 bases from V and 0 bases from J; junction bases left unmatched: 18. This CDR3 has 19 amino acids. Here the CDR3 reads CSAPSRGGVTSGSTDTQYF. In DNA, the CDR3 is TGCAGTGCTCCATCCAGAGGGGGGGTTACTAGCGGGAGCACAGATACGCAGTATTTT.